The sequence of this TCR beta chain was determined in a study of PD-L1 blockade in urothelial cancer. Overall study context: Blood underwent analysis 3 weeks (second dose) and 6 weeks after treatment began. Median T cell yield from blood was roughly 150,000.

Measured with immunoSEQ multiplex PCR; TCRdb has only the in-frame clones, and not every one. This repertoire shows roughly 36,000 clones, 80% to 90% found once; its top ten account for about 2%. In germline, CDR1 is SQVTM, CDR2 ANQGSEA. There are 12 residues in the CDR3. Trimming removed 7 bases from V and 0 bases from J, with 9 bases in between. This rearrangement joins TRBV29-1 to TRBJ1-2; D call uncertain. This TCR derives from a man aged 60 to 75 with urothelial cancer. The sample in question was PBMCs, obtained around atezolizumab (anti-PD-L1) treatment. The CDR3 DNA follows: TGCAGCGATAGCATGTCTAACTATGGCTACACCTTC. Its protein is CSDSMSNYGYTF.